The 26 T cell receptor beta chains below all came from one sample that was sequenced in a study of T cell responses to AZD1222 COVID-19 vaccine. Assay: immunoSEQ multiplex PCR; the TCRdb copy retains only in-frame clones and omits some. The data contain around 95,000 clones, 85% to 95% of them singletons. The sequencing here drew on peripheral blood, taken on day 0 of AZD1222 vaccination. The receptors shown here come from an adult in good health.

In its sample, this clone was seen a few times. The rearrangement joins TRBV7-8 to TRBJ1-2; no definite D call. V lost 1 base and J 6 bases, leaving 9 bases between the germline ends. The germline gives CDR1 SGHVS, CDR2 FQNEAQ. The CDR3 contains 13 residues. The CDR3 DNA sequence: TGTGCCAGCAGCTTAGGGGTACGGGATGGCTACACCTTC. This gives the protein CASSLGVRDGYTF. The entire variable domain, with the rest obtained from reference TRBV7-8 and TRBJ1-2, is as follows: GAGVSQSPRYKVAKRGQDVALRCDPISGHVSLFWYQQALGQGPEFLTYFQNEAQLDKSGLPSDRFFAERPEGSVSTLKIQRTQQEDSAVYLCASSLGVRDGYTFGSGTRLTVV.

V gene TRBV7-9 combines with J gene TRBJ2-2; D unclear. The length of the CDR3 is 14 residues. V was trimmed by 1 base and J by 6 bases, leaving 9 bases between them. Germline V lookup: CDR1 SEHNR, CDR2 FQNEAQ (reference sequence). For the CDR3, the DNA is TGTGCCAGCAGCTTAGTAAATCTAGCCGGGGAGCTGTTTTTT. Protein product: CASSLVNLAGELFF.

The rearrangement uses TRBV18 and TRBJ2-7, with unresolved D. Trimming pared 3 bases from V and 0 bases from J, leaving 6 bases between. This CDR3 comprises 13 residues. Germline V gene lookup returns CDR1 KGHSH and CDR2 LQKENI. For the CDR3, the DNA is TGTGCCAGCTCACCTGACTTCTCCTACGAGCAGTACTTC. It yields the protein CASSPDFSYEQYF. Together with reference TRBV18 and TRBJ2-7, the CDR3 gives the full variable domain: NAGVMQNPRHLVRRRGQEARLRCSPMKGHSHVYWYRQLPEEGLKFMVYLQKENIIDESGMPKERFSAEFPKEGPSILRIQQVVRGDSAAYFCASSPDFSYEQYFGPGTRLTVT.

This rearrangement joins TRBV10-1 to TRBJ1-1; D perhaps matches TRBD1 (5 bases). The CDR3 runs to 15 residues. Trimming removed 6 bases from V and 5 bases from J, with 19 bases in between. Germline V CDR1 and CDR2: WNHNN, SYGVQD (reference sequence). The CDR3 DNA sequence: TGCGCCAGCAGCGCCTCCGGGACCGGGGGAACTGAAGCTTTCTTT. It specifies CASSASGTGGTEAFF.

The rearrangement uses TRBV20-1 and TRBJ2-3; D uncertain. The germline V gene encodes CDR1 DFQATT and CDR2 SNEGSKA (reference sequence). Trimming removed 1 base from V and 6 bases from J, with 5 bases in between. This CDR3 is 11 amino acids long. In nucleotides, the CDR3 is TGCAGTGCTAGAGGGTGGGATACGCAGTATTTT. It specifies CSARGWDTQYF.

CDR3 loop: CATLRQGAYEQYF. The CDR3 DNA reads TGTGCCACTTTGAGACAGGGGGCCTACGAGCAGTACTTC. The chain uses TRBV28 and TRBJ2-7; TRBD1 matches 9 bases. The germline V gene has CDR1 MDHEN and CDR2 SYDVKM. This CDR3 has 13 amino acids. V was pared by 10 bases and J by 2 bases, with 6 bases of the junction left unmatched.

This chain links TRBV6-2 or TRBV6-3 with TRBJ2-7, with 10 bases aligning to TRBD2. The CDR3 covers 21 residues. V shed 0 bases and J 0 bases; nucleotides not matched to a gene: 17. Germline loops: CDR1 MNHEY, CDR2 SVGEGT. The CDR3 sequence: CASSYSSPTSGIPRSSYEQYF. The CDR3 DNA follows: TGTGCCAGCAGTTACTCGTCGCCAACTAGCGGGATCCCTCGAAGCTCCTACGAGCAGTACTTC.

The chain is built from TRBV5-1 and TRBJ1-1; a weak D match, TRBD1 (6 bases). The V end lost 3 bases, the J end lost 4 bases, and 13 bases lay between the germline ends. Looked up from germline, CDR1 is SGHRS and CDR2 is YFSETQ. The CDR3 totals 14 residues. The CDR3, as DNA: TGCGCCAGCAGCTCGGGGACATCGGGCACTGAAGCTTTCTTT. Its protein is CASSSGTSGTEAFF.

The chain is built from TRBV5-1 and TRBJ1-4, with D uncertain. Germline CDR1 reads SGHRS; CDR2 reads YFSETQ. The V and J ends lost 0 bases and 5 bases respectively, with 8 bases between them. The CDR3 loop spans 14 amino acids. The CDR3 reads CASSLGERNEKLFF. In nucleotides, the CDR3 is TGCGCCAGCAGCTTGGGGGAGCGGAATGAAAAACTGTTTTTT.

The rearrangement uses TRBV27 and TRBJ1-4; D remains unclear. Germline loops: CDR1 MNHEY, CDR2 SMNVEV (reference sequence). CDR3 length equals 17 residues. V was cut by 2 bases and J by 0 bases, with 13 bases left in between. The CDR3 sequence: CASSLRARGATNEKLFF. In DNA form, the CDR3 reads TGTGCCAGCAGTTTAAGGGCCCGGGGAGCAACTAATGAAAAACTGTTTTTT.

Remarks on this clone: A junction end diverges from the germline sequence, so it may reflect a read error. This sequence joins TRBV27 and TRBJ2-7, with 9 nucleotides matching TRBD1. This CDR3 region has 15 residues. From germline, CDR1 is MNHEY and CDR2 SMNVEV (reference sequence). Here the CDR3 reads CASSFFRDRVPRWHF. Here the CDR3 DNA reads TGTGCCAGCAGTTTCTTCCGGGACAGGGTCCCTAGGTGGCACTTC.

In this sample, this clone turned up many times. The chain combines TRBV27 with TRBJ1-2; 7 nucleotides agree with TRBD1. Germline-derived CDR1 and CDR2 are MNHEY and SMNVEV (reference sequence). The CDR3 has 14 amino acids. V lost 7 bases, J lost 8 bases, and 13 bases stayed unmatched. The CDR3 here is CASTTHDRVEGYTF. The DNA for the CDR3 is TGTGCCAGCACTACTCATGACAGGGTGGAGGGCTACACCTTC.

Written as DNA, the CDR3 is TGTGCCAGCAGCTTGACTAGCGGCCTCTACAATGAGCAGTTCTTC. Encoded protein: CASSLTSGLYNEQFF. V is TRBV5-4 and J is TRBJ2-1; 8 bases align to TRBD2. V dropped 1 base and J dropped 3; count of bases not matched to a gene: 3. This CDR3 is 15 amino acids long. CDR1 is SGHNT and CDR2 is YYREEE in the germline V gene (reference sequence).

The chain joins TRBV15 to TRBJ2-3; tentative D call: TRBD2 (6 bases). Trimming left V 1 base short and J 11 bases short, with 16 bases between. Per the germline V gene, CDR1 is LNHNV and CDR2 is YYDKDF (reference sequence). CDR3 size: 14 residues. CDR3 DNA sequence: TGTGCCACCAGCAGAGGGCCGGGCGGGACGGGGCAGTATTTT. It is translated as CATSRGPGGTGQYF.

This chain links TRBV2 with TRBJ1-5; no firm D call. V gave up 2 bases and J gave up 3 bases, with 11 bases separating them. The CDR3 consists of 15 residues. Germline CDR1 is SNHLY and CDR2 is FYNNEI. In nucleotides, the CDR3 is TGTGCCAGCAGTGAAAGACACGGCGTCAATCAGCCCCAGCATTTT. This codes for CASSERHGVNQPQHF.

The gene calls are TRBV6-5 and TRBJ2-7; the D gene is possibly TRBD1 (6 bases). There are 14 residues in the CDR3. Germline values: CDR1 MNHEY, CDR2 SVGAGI. V lost 7 bases and J 2 bases, leaving 15 bases between the germline ends. The CDR3 nucleotides are TGTGCCAGCATTGGATCGGACAGAACCTACGAGCAGTACTTC. Protein product: CASIGSDRTYEQYF.

CDR3 nucleotides: TGTGCCAGCAGTTACGGTGGGCCCCAGCATTTT. It codes for CASSYGGPQHF. V is TRBV6-5 and J is TRBJ1-5; D gene uncertain. Deletions cut 2 bases from V and 9 bases from J, with 5 bases between. Germline V gives CDR1 MNHEY, CDR2 SVGAGI. There are 11 residues in the CDR3.

This chain links TRBV29-1 with TRBJ2-1; TRBD1 agrees at 10 bases. The CDR3 length is 15 residues. Germline CDR1 reads SQVTM; CDR2 reads ANQGSEA. Trimming took 6 bases from V and 3 from J; bases not matched to a gene: 8. The CDR3: CSVYLGTGVYNEQFF. As DNA, the CDR3 is TGCAGCGTATACCTCGGGACAGGGGTCTACAATGAGCAGTTCTTC.

The chain is built from TRBV6-1 and TRBJ1-1; 7 bases line up with TRBD1. V dropped 2 bases and J dropped 5; count of bases not matched to a gene: 5. Germline V gives CDR1 MNHNS, CDR2 SASEGT. The length of the CDR3 is 14 residues. CDR3 sequence (DNA): TGTGCCAGCAGTGAACCAACAGGGGCGACTGAAGCTTTCTTT. This encodes CASSEPTGATEAFF.

This chain joins TRBV27 and TRBJ2-1; TRBD2 matches 9 bases. From germline, CDR1 is MNHEY and CDR2 SMNVEV (reference sequence). J gave up 8 bases and V 5 bases, and 13 bases lay outside the gene matches. The CDR3 runs to 16 residues. This CDR3 reads CASSPRVSGGNDEQFF. The CDR3 DNA follows: TGTGCCAGCAGTCCCCGAGTTAGCGGGGGTAATGATGAGCAGTTCTTC.

This chain uses TRBV11-1 with TRBJ2-1; 7 positions agree with TRBD2. V dropped 5 bases and J dropped 2; count of bases not matched to a gene: 6. The CDR3 spans 15 residues. From germline, CDR1 is SGHAT and CDR2 FQDESV (reference sequence). The CDR3 sequence: CASSPSSGTYNEQFF. CDR3 DNA: TGTGCCAGCAGCCCTTCTAGCGGAACCTACAATGAGCAGTTCTTC.

The chain combines TRBV10-1 with TRBJ2-7, with 7 bases that match TRBD2. CDR3 length equals 13 residues. The germline gives CDR1 WNHNN, CDR2 SYGVQD (reference sequence). V shed 4 bases, J shed 7 bases, and the junction held 7 bases outside the gene matches. The CDR3 is CASSVGLGREQYF. CDR3 nucleotide sequence: TGCGCCAGCAGTGTAGGACTAGGACGGGAGCAGTACTTC.

The chain is built from TRBV18 and TRBJ1-1, with TRBD1 matching over 7 bases. Trimming cost V 3 bases and J 7 bases; bases outside gene matches: 5. CDR1 and CDR2 from the germline V gene are KGHSH and LQKENI. CDR3 length: 13 residues. The CDR3, as DNA: TGTGCCAGCTCACCGGCGGGACAGTTTGAAGCTTTCTTT. Protein: CASSPAGQFEAFF.

The CDR3 protein is CASSAGLGYNEQFF. The CDR3 DNA follows: TGTGCCAGCAGCGCCGGGTTGGGTTACAATGAGCAGTTCTTC. The chain combines TRBV7-9 with TRBJ2-1; D is ambiguous. V was cut by 5 bases and J by 4 bases, with 12 bases left in between. This CDR3 has 14 amino acids. The germline gives CDR1 SEHNR, CDR2 FQNEAQ (reference sequence). Together with reference TRBV7-9 and TRBJ2-1, the CDR3 gives the full variable domain: DTGVSQNPRHKITKRGQNVTFRCDPISEHNRLYWYRQTLGQGPEFLTYFQNEAQLEKSRLLSDRFSAERPKGSFSTLEIQRTEQGDSAMYLCASSAGLGYNEQFFGPGTRLTVL.

This chain joins TRBV7-6 and TRBJ2-1, with 12 bases aligning to TRBD2. This CDR3 contains 17 residues. Germline values: CDR1 SGHVS, CDR2 FNYEAQ. J gave up 3 bases and V 5 bases, and 8 bases lay outside the gene matches. CDR3 sequence: CASSRGLAGNFYNEQFF. The CDR3 coding sequence is TGTGCCAGCAGCCGTGGACTAGCGGGAAACTTCTACAATGAGCAGTTCTTC. Based on the CDR3 plus reference TRBV7-6 and TRBJ2-1, the full variable domain is GAGVSQSPRYKVTKRGQDVALRCDPISGHVSLYWYRQALGQGPEFLTYFNYEAQQDKSGLPNDRFSAERPEGSISTLTIQRTEQRDSAMYRCASSRGLAGNFYNEQFFGPGTRLTVL.

This clone appeared a single time. The chain is built from TRBV6-5 and TRBJ1-1; possible D gene TRBD1, 6 bases. Germline-derived CDR1 and CDR2 are MNHEY and SVGAGI. The CDR3 has 15 residues. V was clipped by 0 bases and J by 1 base, with 9 bases between them. CDR3 in DNA: TGTGCCAGCAGTTACTCGGGGGGCGAGAACACTGAAGCTTTCTTT. It encodes CASSYSGGENTEAFF.